These 5 T cell receptor beta chains came from one sample sequenced in a study of T cells in Graves' hyperthyroidism and ophthalmopathy. It was RNA transcripts that yielded the amplified TCR beta CDR3 regions. TCR CDR3 regions were first amplified by RT-PCR with HTBI primers. MiXCR, applied by TCRdb to the multiplex PCR reads, yields one record per CDR3 protein. The sample shows fewer than 350,000 distinct CDR3 sequences, 15% to 20% of them seen only once. What was sequenced was blood. The receptors originated from a woman in her fifties or sixties with Graves' hyperthyroidism.

There are a few counts of this clonotype. This chain connects TRBV10-3 to TRBJ1-1, with D uncertain. This CDR3 contains 16 residues. V was clipped by 0 bases and J by 2 bases, with 13 bases between them. Germline V gene sequence: CDR1 ENHRY, CDR2 SYGVKD. The CDR3 region has the DNA TGTGCCATCAGTGAGTCCCTGGCGGTTTCAAACACTGAAGCTTTCTTT. This encodes CAISESLAVSNTEAFF.

A few counts support this clonotype. The rearrangement uses TRBV7-2 and TRBJ2-2; 13 bases agree with TRBD2. The CDR3 has 15 residues. Germline V lookup: CDR1 SGHTA, CDR2 FQGNSA. V trimming: 5 bases; J trimming: 6 bases; junction bases outside the gene matches: 3. CDR3 region: CASSITSGGAGELFF. CDR3 coding DNA: TGTGCCAGCAGCATAACTAGCGGGGGGGCCGGGGAGCTGTTTTTT.

The genes are TRBV29-1 and TRBJ1-2; D may be TRBD1 (6 bases). Trimming removed 3 bases at V and 4 bases at J, with 15 bases between. Germline V lookup: CDR1 SQVTM, CDR2 ANQGSEA. This CDR3 contains 14 residues. As DNA, the CDR3 is TGCAGCGTTGAGGGCGCCGGGGGCGGCTATGGCTACACCTTC. It encodes CSVEGAGGGYGYTF.

This clonotype showed up many times. This chain links TRBV20-1 with TRBJ1-2, with D perhaps TRBD1 (5 bases). The CDR3 is 14 residues long. CDR1 DFQATT and CDR2 SNEGSKA come from the germline V gene (reference sequence). V lost 2 bases to trimming and J lost 6 bases, with 16 bases between them. The DNA of the CDR3 is TGCAGTGCTAGATCCCGGGGGAGAGACAATGGCTACACCTTC. Residues: CSARSRGRDNGYTF.

The chain has TRBV29-1 and TRBJ1-3; no reliable D call. Per germline, CDR1 SQVTM and CDR2 ANQGSEA. Trimming removed 0 bases at V and 0 bases at J, with 3 bases between. The CDR3 covers 13 residues. This CDR3 is CSVEEDSGNTIYF. The CDR3 DNA follows: TGCAGCGTTGAAGAGGACTCTGGAAACACCATATATTTT.